This T cell receptor (beta chain) was found in a study of T cell repertoires in urothelial bladder cancer. Study-level information: Resected lesion stages: three cT0, three cTa, three cT1, three cT2+.

Assay: immunoSEQ multiplex PCR; the TCRdb copy retains only in-frame clones and omits some. This sample has fewer than 15,000 clones, with 55% to 80% found just once. V lost 2 bases, J lost 5 bases, and 10 bases lay in between. The CDR3 runs to 14 residues. Looked up from germline, CDR1 is MNHNY and CDR2 is SVGAGI (reference sequence). V usage is TRBV6-6 and J usage is TRBJ2-1; possibly TRBD2 for D (6 bases). Material: tumor-infiltrating cells from bladder cancer. The receptor was isolated from a human donor with urothelial carcinoma. The DNA for the CDR3 is TGTGCCAGCAGTTACCTGACTAGTGACAATGAGCAGTTCTTC. Its translation: CASSYLTSDNEQFF.